The clone carrying this T cell receptor (beta chain) was observed many times. The data belong to a study of human T cells and chemical hapten exposure. Stated time point: patch test 3, about 24 weeks after DPC sensitization. The treatment denotes: therapeutic diphenylcyclopropenone sensitization with weekly scalp DPC. From the RACE reads, TCRdb called clonotypes with MiXCR, one entry per CDR3 protein. The data show tens of thousands of distinct CDR3 sequences, 9.5% to 15% seen once. The sequence came from a young man with alopecia areata. Some clones in this sample may be carry-over from other donors' samples. Sequencing was performed on whole blood, taken in connection with sensitization to the hapten diphenylcyclopropenone (DPC).

The CDR3 reads CASSLGPSTNYGYTF. CDR3 bases: TGTGCCAGCAGTTTAGGCCCAAGTACTAACTATGGCTACACCTTC. The gene calls are TRBV12-3 or TRBV12-4 and TRBJ1-2, with D hard to call. V dropped 1 base and J dropped 0 bases, with 9 bases sitting between them. The CDR3 is 15 amino acids.